The clone carrying this TCR beta chain was seen a few times. This entry is derived from a study of blood T cell repertoires in COVID-19. In the study overall: The samples span acute and convalescent COVID-19 from the United States, Italy and Spain. From T cells, B-cell-depleted T cells, or PBMCs came the material, which was cDNA or gDNA.

Per the authors' pipeline: Amplification from reference gene primers served as the basis for estimated nucleated cell counts. TCRdb's copy holds only in-frame clones and misses some; the assay was immunoSEQ multiplex PCR. D and trimming come from the DNA, and the V and J calls and clone size come from that table. Counted here are tens of thousands of clones, 82% occurring once; the ten biggest clones make up around 4.1%. CDR3 size: 15 residues. With 1 base removed from V and 8 bases from J, the gap between germline ends came to 17 bases. CDR1 SGHTA and CDR2 FQGNSA come from the germline V gene. The specimen sequenced was peripheral blood. This TCR was recovered from a woman in her sixties or seventies with acute or convalescent COVID-19. The rearrangement uses TRBV7-2 and TRBJ1-2, with no clear D. The CDR3 DNA sequence: TGTGCCAGCAGCTTAGATACCTCGCTGTGGGCGGGCTACACCTTC. This encodes CASSLDTSLWAGYTF.